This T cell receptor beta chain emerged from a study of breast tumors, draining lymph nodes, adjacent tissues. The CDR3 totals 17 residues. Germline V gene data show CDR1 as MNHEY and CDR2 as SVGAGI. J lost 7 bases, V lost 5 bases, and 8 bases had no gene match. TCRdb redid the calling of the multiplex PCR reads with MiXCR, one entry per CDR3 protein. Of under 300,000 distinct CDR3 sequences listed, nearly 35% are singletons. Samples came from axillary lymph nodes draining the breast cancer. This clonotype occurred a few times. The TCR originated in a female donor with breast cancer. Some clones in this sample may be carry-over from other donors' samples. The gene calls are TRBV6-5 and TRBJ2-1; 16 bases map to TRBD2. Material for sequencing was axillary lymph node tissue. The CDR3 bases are TGTGCCAGCAGTCCGGGACTAGCGGGAGGGGGGAGGAATGAGCAGTTCTTC. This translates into CASSPGLAGGGRNEQFF.